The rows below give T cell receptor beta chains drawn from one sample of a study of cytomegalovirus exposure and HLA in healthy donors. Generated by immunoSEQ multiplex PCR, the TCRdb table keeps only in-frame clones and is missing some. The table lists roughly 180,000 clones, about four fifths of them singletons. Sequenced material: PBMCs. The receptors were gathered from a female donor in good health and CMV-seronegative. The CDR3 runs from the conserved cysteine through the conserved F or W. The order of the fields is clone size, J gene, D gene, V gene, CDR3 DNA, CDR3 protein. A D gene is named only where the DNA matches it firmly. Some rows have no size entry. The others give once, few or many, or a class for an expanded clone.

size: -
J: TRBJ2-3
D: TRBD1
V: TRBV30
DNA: TGTGCCTGGAGATGGGGACAGAGCACAGATACGCAGTATTTT
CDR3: CAWRWGQSTDTQYF

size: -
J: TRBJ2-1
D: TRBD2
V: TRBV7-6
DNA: TGTGCCAGCAGCCTTCGGACTAGATGGGAGGACAATGAGCAGTTCTTC
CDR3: CASSLRTRWEDNEQFF

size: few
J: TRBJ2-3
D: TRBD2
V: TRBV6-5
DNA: TGTGCCAGCAGTCGGACTAGCGGGGTAATAAATACGCAGTATTTT
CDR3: CASSRTSGVINTQYF

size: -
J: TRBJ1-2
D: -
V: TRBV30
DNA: TGTGCCTGGATGCAGGGCCACTATGGCTACACCTTC
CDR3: CAWMQGHYGYTF

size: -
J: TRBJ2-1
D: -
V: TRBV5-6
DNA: TGTGCCAGCAGCCGGCGACCCATAGCGGTACCCTACAATGAGCAGTTCTTC
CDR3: CASSRRPIAVPYNEQFF

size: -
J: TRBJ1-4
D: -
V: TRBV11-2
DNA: TGTGCCAGCAGCTTACCGGAGGGAAGTGAAAAACTGTTTTTT
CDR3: CASSLPEGSEKLFF

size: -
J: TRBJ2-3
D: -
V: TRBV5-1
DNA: TGCGCCAGCAGCTTAAGTTCAGGAGGTCCCCAGTCAGATACGCAGTATTTT
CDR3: CASSLSSGGPQSDTQYF

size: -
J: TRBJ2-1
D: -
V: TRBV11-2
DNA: TGTGCCAGCAGCTTCGACGGGAACTCCTACAATGAGCAGTTCTTC
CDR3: CASSFDGNSYNEQFF

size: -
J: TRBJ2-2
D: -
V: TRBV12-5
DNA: TGTGCTAGTGCCCTCCGGGGGGCTAGCAGTGGCACCGGGGAGCTGTTTTTT
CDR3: CASALRGASSGTGELFF

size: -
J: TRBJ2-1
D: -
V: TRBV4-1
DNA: TGCGCCAGCAGCCCCCGTCCTCGCGGGGGCGGGAGCTCCTACAATGAGCAGTTCTTC
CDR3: CASSPRPRGGGSSYNEQFF

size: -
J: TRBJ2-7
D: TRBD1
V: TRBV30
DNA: TGTGCCTGGGGCGGACAGGGGACCTACGAGCAGTACTTC
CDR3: CAWGGQGTYEQYF

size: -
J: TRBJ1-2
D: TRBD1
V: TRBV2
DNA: TGTGCCAGCAGTTGGGACAGTCCTGGCTACACCTTC
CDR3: CASSWDSPGYTF

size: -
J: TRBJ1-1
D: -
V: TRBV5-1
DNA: TGCGCCAGCAGCTTGATGAGCTCAGGGGCCCTTATGAACACTGAAGCTTTCTTT
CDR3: CASSLMSSGALMNTEAFF

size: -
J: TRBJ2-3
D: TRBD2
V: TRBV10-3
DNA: TGTGCCATCAGTGGCCCTCCCACGGGGGGACGCCCCACAGATACGCAGTATTTT
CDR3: CAISGPPTGGRPTDTQYF

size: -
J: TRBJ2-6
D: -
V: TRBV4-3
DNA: TGCGCCAGCAGCGCCTACTCTGGGGCCAACGTCCTGACTTTC
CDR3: CASSAYSGANVLTF

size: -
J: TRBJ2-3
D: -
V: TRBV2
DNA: TGTGCCAGCAGTGAATCTGGACTGGAAACGCAGTATTTT
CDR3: CASSESGLETQYF

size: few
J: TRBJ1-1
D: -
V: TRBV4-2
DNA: TGTGCCAGCACCTCTGGCATGGGGGCTGCTGAAGCTTTCTTT
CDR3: CASTSGMGAAEAFF

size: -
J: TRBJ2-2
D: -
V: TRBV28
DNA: TGTGCCAGCAGTTTAGGGCAGAACACCGGGGAGCTGTTTTTT
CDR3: CASSLGQNTGELFF

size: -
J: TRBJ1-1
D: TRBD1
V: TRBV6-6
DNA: TGTGCCAGCATTCTATCAGGGGGTTCCATGAACACTGAAGCTTTCTTT
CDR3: CASILSGGSMNTEAFF

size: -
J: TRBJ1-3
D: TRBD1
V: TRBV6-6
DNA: TGTGCCAGCAGTTACGCAGGGGGCGCAGAAAACACCATATATTTT
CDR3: CASSYAGGAENTIYF

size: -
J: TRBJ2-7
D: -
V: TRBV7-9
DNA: TGTTCCAGCAGCTCCCTGACAGGAAGCTCCTACGAGCAGTACTTC
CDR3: CSSSSLTGSSYEQYF

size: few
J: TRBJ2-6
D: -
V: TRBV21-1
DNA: TGTGCATTACAGGGGGCGCAACATGGGGCCAACGTCCTGACTTTC
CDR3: CALQGAQHGANVLTF

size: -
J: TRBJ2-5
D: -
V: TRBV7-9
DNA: TGTTCCAGCAGCTTAGGACAGAGCCAAGAGACCCAGTACTTC
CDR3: CSSSLGQSQETQYF

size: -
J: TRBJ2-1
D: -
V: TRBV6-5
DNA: TGTGCCAGCAGTCCTTGGGGGGAGGGGGAGAATGAGCAGTTCTTC
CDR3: CASSPWGEGENEQFF

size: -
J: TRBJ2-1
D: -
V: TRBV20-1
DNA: TGCAGTGTCAAGAGGAATGAGCAGTTCTTC
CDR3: CSVKRNEQFF

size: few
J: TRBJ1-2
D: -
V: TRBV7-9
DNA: TGTTCCAGCACCCCACGGGGGGGGACCTATGGCTACACCTTC
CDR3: CSSTPRGGTYGYTF